This T cell receptor (beta chain) comes out of a study of blood T cell repertoires in COVID-19. Method: immunoSEQ multiplex PCR; TCRdb's copy keeps in-frame clones and lacks some. The top ten hold around 5.2% of the sample, which has roughly 100,000 clones, roughly 79% seen once. The CDR3 runs 19 residues. Trimming at V came to 5 bases and at J to 4 bases, leaving 18 bases not matched to a gene. CDR1 and CDR2 (germline): SGHTA, FQGTGA. V and J are TRBV7-3 and TRBJ1-1; 11 nucleotides agree with TRBD1. The source is an elderly man with COVID-19, enrolled during active disease. The sample taken for sequencing was peripheral blood. The CDR3 is CASSPKAGTGGFLATEAFF. CDR3 nucleotides: TGTGCCAGCAGCCCCAAGGCCGGGACAGGGGGATTTTTGGCCACTGAAGCTTTCTTT.